This record covers a single T cell receptor (beta chain). As yet, its antigen is unknown. The source of the sample is a study of lymphopenia after photon versus proton radiotherapy. Points from the study as a whole: After lymphocyte nadir, photon-treated repertoires showed oligoclonal expansion, especially CD8+ Temra. Only patients who died were analyzed for survival; proton advantage is unproven.

CDR1 is MNHNS and CDR2 is SASEGT in the germline V gene. This CDR3 comprises 16 residues. The ends were cut back, 2 bases at V and 4 bases at J, with 14 bases in the middle. Sequencing was performed with immunoSEQ multiplex PCR; in TCRdb, only in-frame clones are kept and a portion is missing. The table shows about 70,000 clones, with roughly 92% occurring only once. The chain employs TRBV6-1 and TRBJ1-4; TRBD1 might be the D (6 bases). The sample was peripheral blood, taken from a patient treated with photon-based radiotherapy. The TCR sequence derives from a woman aged 40 to 50 with cholangiocarcinoma. The CDR3 coding sequence is TGTGCCAGCAGTGAATACGAGGGGGTGAATAATGAAAAACTGTTTTTT. Its translation: CASSEYEGVNNEKLFF.